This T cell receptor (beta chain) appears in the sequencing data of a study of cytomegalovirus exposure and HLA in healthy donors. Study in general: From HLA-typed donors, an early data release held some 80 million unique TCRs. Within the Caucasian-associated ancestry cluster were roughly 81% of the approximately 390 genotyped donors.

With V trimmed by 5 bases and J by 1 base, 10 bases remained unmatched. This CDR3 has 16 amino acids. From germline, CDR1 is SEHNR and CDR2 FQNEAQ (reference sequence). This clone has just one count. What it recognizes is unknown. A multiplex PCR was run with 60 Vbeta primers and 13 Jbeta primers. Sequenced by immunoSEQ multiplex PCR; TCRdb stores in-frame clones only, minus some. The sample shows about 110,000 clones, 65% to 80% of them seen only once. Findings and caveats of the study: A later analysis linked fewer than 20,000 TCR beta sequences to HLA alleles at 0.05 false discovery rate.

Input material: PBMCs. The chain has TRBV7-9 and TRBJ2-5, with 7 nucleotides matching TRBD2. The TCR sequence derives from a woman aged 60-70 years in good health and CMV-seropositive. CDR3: CASSPNSGEGQETQYF. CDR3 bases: TGTGCCAGCAGCCCCAACTCGGGGGAGGGCCAAGAGACCCAGTACTTC.